This T cell receptor (beta chain) was sequenced for a study of a mutant IDH1 vaccine in newly diagnosed glioma. Across the whole study: Most had both radiotherapy and temozolomide beforehand; others had only one.

The time point denotes: week 5, during vaccination. What each vaccine dose contained was 300 ug of mutant IDH1 20-mer peptide, accompanied by topical imiquimod. A remark on this clone: What it binds is not known.

The CDR3 sequence is 13 residues long. Deletions cut 6 bases from V and 3 bases from J, with 11 bases between. Looked up from germline, CDR1 is MNHNY and CDR2 is SVGAGI (reference sequence). Sequenced by immunoSEQ multiplex PCR; TCRdb stores in-frame clones only, minus some. The sample has approximately 60,000 clones; 82% are singletons. The starting material was PBMCs, obtained from a glioma patient whose treatment included an IDH1 peptide vaccine. This sequence originates from a woman aged 18-29 years with glioma. Some clones in this sample may be carry-over from other donors' samples. J is TRBJ1-1 and V is TRBV6-6; D is unclear. The CDR3, as DNA: TGTGCCAGCAGCCCCCGATGGGACACTGAAGCTTTCTTT. This translates into CASSPRWDTEAFF.